This is a list of T cell receptor beta chains from one sample in a study of T cell responses to AZD1222 COVID-19 vaccine. TCRdb's table, derived via immunoSEQ multiplex PCR, lists solely in-frame clones and lacks some. The table has some 100,000 clones, about 82% seen once. The sample in question was peripheral blood, obtained on day 0 of AZD1222 vaccination. All receptors derive from an adult in good health. Each CDR3 is given with its conserved first and last residue.

CAWSRQGPSGNTIYF | TRBJ1-3 | TRBV30 | 15
CASSLGSGGNQPQHF | TRBJ1-5 | TRBV28 | 15
CASSLYTEAFF | TRBJ1-1 | TRBV28 | 11
CASSFMRGTEAFF | TRBJ1-1 | TRBV12-3/TRBV12-4 | 13
CASNSPTEAFF | TRBJ1-1 | TRBV28 | 11
CASSVLSADSPLHF | TRBJ1-6 | TRBV9 | 14
CASSPTIVLYGYTF | TRBJ1-2 | TRBV6-5 | 14
CASSFYAGAYEQYF | TRBJ2-7 | TRBV28 | 14
CASSPGVGTDTQYF | TRBJ2-3 | TRBV7-3 | 14
CASSATPSSSPLHF | TRBJ1-6 | TRBV25-1 | 14
CATSQQGMERSEAFF | TRBJ1-1 | TRBV15 | 15
CASSQGLGGSMNTEAFF | TRBJ1-1 | TRBV14 | 17
CASSRIWGTGDEQYF | TRBJ2-7 | TRBV18 | 15
CASSPDWRDGTDTQYF | TRBJ2-3 | TRBV19 | 16
CASSQERGDRSYNEQFF | TRBJ2-1 | TRBV4-2 | 17
CASSLGGSGKETQYF | TRBJ2-5 | TRBV7-2 | 15
CASSNRADQPQHF | TRBJ1-5 | TRBV3-1/TRBV3-2 | 13
CASRRASGSPDTQYF | TRBJ2-3 | TRBV2 | 15
CASSPRRGYDEQYF | TRBJ2-7 | TRBV28 | 14
CASSLGLAGNNEQFF | TRBJ2-1 | TRBV4-2 | 15
CASSVLGSDFMNTEAFF | TRBJ1-1 | TRBV9 | 17
CASSTLEGPAFF | TRBJ1-1 | TRBV19 | 12
CASRATGTIINQPQHF | TRBJ1-5 | TRBV28 | 16
CASSTGVWGEQFF | TRBJ2-1 | TRBV2 | 13
CASSPIRGANEKLFF | TRBJ1-4 | TRBV19 | 15
CASSSTGVGEQFF | TRBJ2-1 | TRBV6-2/TRBV6-3 | 13
CASSRTALDGYTF | TRBJ1-2 | TRBV3-1/TRBV3-2 | 13
CASSILGTDGNQPQHF | TRBJ1-5 | TRBV19 | 16
CASRGQGAFF | TRBJ1-1 | TRBV6-5 | 10
CASSLAPGLVANEQYF | TRBJ2-7 | TRBV7-2 | 16
CASSPGWTSGKDYEQYF | TRBJ2-7 | TRBV4-1 | 17
CASGLGGSGPSYNEQFF | TRBJ2-1 | TRBV12-5 | 17
CASSPLGSGNTIYF | TRBJ1-3 | TRBV27 | 14
CASSQDSLPGHGREQYF | TRBJ2-7 | TRBV4-3 | 17
CASGDFSNQPQHF | TRBJ1-5 | TRBV25-1 | 13
CASSQEAGESPLHF | TRBJ1-6 | TRBV3-1/TRBV3-2 | 14
CASRRSYEQYF | TRBJ2-7 | TRBV28 | 11
CASSLRVDRAIRNTEAFF | TRBJ1-1 | TRBV5-1 | 18
CAISESGTGNQPQHF | TRBJ1-5 | TRBV10-3 | 15
CASSLNSLTFSYNEQFF | TRBJ2-1 | TRBV11-3 | 17
CASSTRTAINSPLHF | TRBJ1-6 | TRBV7-2 | 15
CATSDRGTSYGYTF | TRBJ1-2 | TRBV24-1 | 14
CATRSGAVDTEAFF | TRBJ1-1 | TRBV15 | 14
CASSIGTSGSTDTQYF | TRBJ2-3 | TRBV5-4 | 16
CASSIMDRGRSRPQHF | TRBJ1-5 | TRBV19 | 16
CASSQDLRTGYTGELFF | TRBJ2-2 | TRBV4-2 | 17
CASSLGQGVSYNEQFF | TRBJ2-1 | TRBV7-9 | 16
CASSLASRSHEQYF | TRBJ2-7 | TRBV5-5 | 14
CATSRGTSGTGELFF | TRBJ2-2 | TRBV15 | 15